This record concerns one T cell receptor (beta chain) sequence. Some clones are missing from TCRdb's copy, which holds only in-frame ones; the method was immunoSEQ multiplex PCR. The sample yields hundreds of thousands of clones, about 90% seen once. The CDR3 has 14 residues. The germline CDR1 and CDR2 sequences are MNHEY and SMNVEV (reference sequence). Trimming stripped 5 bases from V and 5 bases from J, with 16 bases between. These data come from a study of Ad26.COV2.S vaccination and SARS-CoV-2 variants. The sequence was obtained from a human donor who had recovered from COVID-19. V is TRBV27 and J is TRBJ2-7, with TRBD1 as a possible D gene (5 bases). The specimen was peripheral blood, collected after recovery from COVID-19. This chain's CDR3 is CASSKTDGLDEQYF. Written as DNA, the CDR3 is TGTGCCAGCAGTAAGACAGACGGTTTAGACGAGCAGTACTTC.